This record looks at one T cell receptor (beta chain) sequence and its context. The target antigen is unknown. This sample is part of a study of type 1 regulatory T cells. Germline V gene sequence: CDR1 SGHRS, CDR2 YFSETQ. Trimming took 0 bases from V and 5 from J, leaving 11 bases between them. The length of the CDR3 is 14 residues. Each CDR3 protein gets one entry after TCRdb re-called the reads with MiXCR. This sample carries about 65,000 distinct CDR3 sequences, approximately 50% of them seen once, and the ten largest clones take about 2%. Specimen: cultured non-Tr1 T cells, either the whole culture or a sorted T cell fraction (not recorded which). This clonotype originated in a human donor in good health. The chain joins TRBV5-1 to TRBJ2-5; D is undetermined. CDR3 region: CASSLGSETETQYF. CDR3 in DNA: TGCGCCAGCAGCTTGGGATCAGAGACGGAGACCCAGTACTTC. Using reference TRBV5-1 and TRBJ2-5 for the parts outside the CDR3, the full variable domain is KAGVTQTPRYLIKTRGQQVTLSCSPISGHRSVSWYQQTPGQGLQFLFEYFSETQRNKGNFPGRFSGRQFSNSRSEMNVSTLELGDSALYLCASSLGSETETQYFGPGTRLLVL.